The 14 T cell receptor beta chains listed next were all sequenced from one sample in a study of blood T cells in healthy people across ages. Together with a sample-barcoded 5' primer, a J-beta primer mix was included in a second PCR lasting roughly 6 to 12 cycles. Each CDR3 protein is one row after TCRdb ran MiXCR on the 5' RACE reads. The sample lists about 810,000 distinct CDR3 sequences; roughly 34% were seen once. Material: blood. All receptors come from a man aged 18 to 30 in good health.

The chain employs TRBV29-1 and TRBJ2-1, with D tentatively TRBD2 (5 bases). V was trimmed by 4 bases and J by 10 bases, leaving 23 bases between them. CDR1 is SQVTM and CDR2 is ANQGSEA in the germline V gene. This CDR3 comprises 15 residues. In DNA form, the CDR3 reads TGCAGCGTTGGCCCAGACCTCACCGCGGGTAAAGAGCAGTTCTTC. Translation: CSVGPDLTAGKEQFF.

The CDR3: CATSGTRDTGELFF. DNA of the CDR3: TGTGCCACCAGCGGGACTCGGGACACCGGGGAGCTGTTTTTT. The J gene is TRBJ2-2, the V gene TRBV24-1; D might be TRBD2 (6 bases). The CDR3 extends over 14 amino acids. The V gene lost 7 bases and the J gene lost 3 bases, with 11 bases spanning the gap. Germline values: CDR1 KGHDR, CDR2 SFDVKD.

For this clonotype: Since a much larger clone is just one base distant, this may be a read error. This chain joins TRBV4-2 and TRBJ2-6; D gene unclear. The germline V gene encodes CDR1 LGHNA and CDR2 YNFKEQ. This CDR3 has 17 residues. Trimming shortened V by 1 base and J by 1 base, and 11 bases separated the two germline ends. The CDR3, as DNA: TGTGCCAGCAGCCAAGGCGATTTAAAGTCTGGGGCCAACGTCCTGACTTTC. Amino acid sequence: CASSQGDLKSGANVLTF.

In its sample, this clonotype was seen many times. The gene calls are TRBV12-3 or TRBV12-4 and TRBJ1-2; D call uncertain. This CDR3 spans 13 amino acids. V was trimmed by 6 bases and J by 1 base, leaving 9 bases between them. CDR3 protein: CASRAEDNYGYTF. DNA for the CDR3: TGTGCCAGCAGGGCAGAAGATAACTATGGCTACACCTTC.

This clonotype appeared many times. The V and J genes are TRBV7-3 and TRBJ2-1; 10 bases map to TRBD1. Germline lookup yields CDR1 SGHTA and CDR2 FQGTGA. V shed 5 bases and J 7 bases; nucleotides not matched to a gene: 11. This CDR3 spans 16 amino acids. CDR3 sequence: CASSKRPGQGRNEQFF. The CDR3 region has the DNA TGTGCCAGCAGCAAGAGACCGGGACAGGGGAGAAATGAGCAGTTCTTC.

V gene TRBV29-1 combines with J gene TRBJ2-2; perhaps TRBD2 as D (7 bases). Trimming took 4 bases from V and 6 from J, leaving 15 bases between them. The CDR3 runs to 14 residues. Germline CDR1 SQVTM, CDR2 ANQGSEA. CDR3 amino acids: CSVAIGEGAGELFF. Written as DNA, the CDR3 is TGCAGCGTTGCAATCGGGGAGGGGGCCGGGGAGCTGTTTTTT.

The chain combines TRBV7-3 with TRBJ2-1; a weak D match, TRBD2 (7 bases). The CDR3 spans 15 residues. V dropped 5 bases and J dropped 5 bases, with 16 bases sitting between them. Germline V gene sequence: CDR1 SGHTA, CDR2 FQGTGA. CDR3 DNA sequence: TGTGCCAGCAGCCCGGGGGGCCTTTCCCACAATGAGCAGTTCTTC. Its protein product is CASSPGGLSHNEQFF.

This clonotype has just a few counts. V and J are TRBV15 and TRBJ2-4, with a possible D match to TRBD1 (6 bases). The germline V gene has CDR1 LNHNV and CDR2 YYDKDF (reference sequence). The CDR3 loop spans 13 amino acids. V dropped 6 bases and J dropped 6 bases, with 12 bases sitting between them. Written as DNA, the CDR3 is TGTGCCACCAGAACCACAGGGAGAAACATTCAGTACTTC. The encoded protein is CATRTTGRNIQYF. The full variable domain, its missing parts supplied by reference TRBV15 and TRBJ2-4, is DAMVIQNPRYQVTQFGKPVTLSCSQTLNHNVMYWYQQKSSQAPKLLFHYYDKDFNNEADTPDNFQSRRPNTSFCFLDIRSPGLGDTAMYLCATRTTGRNIQYFGAGTRLSVL.

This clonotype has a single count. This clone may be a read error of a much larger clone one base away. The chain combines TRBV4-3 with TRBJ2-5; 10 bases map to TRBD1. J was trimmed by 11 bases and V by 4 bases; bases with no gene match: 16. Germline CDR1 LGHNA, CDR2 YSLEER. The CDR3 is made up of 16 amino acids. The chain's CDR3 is CASSPVGTGVRLEQYF. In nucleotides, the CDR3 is TGCGCCAGCAGCCCAGTCGGGACAGGGGTTCGTTTAGAGCAGTACTTC.

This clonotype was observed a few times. The CDR3 DNA follows: TGTGCCAGCAGCGTAGGACACAGGGGGCTTGGTGAAAAACTGTTTTTT. Encoded protein: CASSVGHRGLGEKLFF. V gene TRBV9 combines with J gene TRBJ1-4; 9 bases agree with TRBD1. Germline V gives CDR1 SGDLS, CDR2 YYNGEE. There are 16 residues in the CDR3. V gave up 0 bases and J gave up 7 bases; unmatched junction bases: 7.

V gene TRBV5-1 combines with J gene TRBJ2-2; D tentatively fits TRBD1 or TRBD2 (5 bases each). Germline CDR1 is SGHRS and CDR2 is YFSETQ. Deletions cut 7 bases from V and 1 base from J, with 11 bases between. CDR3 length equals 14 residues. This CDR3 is CASGGVENTGELFF. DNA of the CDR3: TGCGCCAGCGGGGGAGTGGAGAACACCGGGGAGCTGTTTTTT. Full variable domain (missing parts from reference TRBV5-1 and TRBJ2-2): KAGVTQTPRYLIKTRGQQVTLSCSPISGHRSVSWYQQTPGQGLQFLFEYFSETQRNKGNFPGRFSGRQFSNSRSEMNVSTLELGDSALYLCASGGVENTGELFFGEGSRLTVL.

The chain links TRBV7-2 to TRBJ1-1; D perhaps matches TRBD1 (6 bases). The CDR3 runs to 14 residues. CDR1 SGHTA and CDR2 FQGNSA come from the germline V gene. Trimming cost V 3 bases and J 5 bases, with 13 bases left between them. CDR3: CASSFTGAVTEAFF. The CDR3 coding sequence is TGTGCCAGCAGCTTCACGGGGGCTGTTACTGAAGCTTTCTTT. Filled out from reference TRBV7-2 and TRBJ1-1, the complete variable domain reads GAGVSQSPSNKVTEKGKDVELRCDPISGHTALYWYRQSLGQGLEFLIYFQGNSAPDKSGLPSDRFSAERTGGSVSTLTIQRTQQEDSAVYLCASSFTGAVTEAFFGQGTRLTVV.

The CDR3 is CASSVGQGIYEQYF. The CDR3, as DNA: TGTGCCAGCAGCGTGGGACAGGGGATCTACGAGCAGTACTTC. The chain combines TRBV5-6 with TRBJ2-4; 10 positions agree with TRBD1. The DNA end favors TRBJ2-7, so the J call may be wrong. Looked up from germline, CDR1 is SGHDT and CDR2 is YYEEEE. The length of the CDR3 is 14 residues.

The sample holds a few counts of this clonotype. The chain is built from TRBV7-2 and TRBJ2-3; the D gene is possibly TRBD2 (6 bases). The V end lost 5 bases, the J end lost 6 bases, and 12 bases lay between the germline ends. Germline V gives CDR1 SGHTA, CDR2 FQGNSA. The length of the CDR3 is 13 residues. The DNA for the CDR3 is TGTGCCAGCAGCCTCACTAGCTCGGATACGCAGTATTTT. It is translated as CASSLTSSDTQYF.